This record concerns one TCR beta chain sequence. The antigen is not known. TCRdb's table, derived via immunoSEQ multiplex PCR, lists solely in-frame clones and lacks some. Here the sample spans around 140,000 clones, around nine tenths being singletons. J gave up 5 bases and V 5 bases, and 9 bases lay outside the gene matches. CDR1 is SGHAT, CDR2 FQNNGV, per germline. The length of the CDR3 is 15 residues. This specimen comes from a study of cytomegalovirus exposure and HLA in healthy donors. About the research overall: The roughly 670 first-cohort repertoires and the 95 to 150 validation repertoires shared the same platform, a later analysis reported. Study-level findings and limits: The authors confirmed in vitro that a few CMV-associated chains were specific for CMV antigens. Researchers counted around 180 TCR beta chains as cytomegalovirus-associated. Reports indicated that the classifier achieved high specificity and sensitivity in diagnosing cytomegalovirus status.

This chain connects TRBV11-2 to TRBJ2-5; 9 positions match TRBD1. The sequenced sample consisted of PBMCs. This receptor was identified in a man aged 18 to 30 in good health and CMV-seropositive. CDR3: CASSTYRGRRETQYF. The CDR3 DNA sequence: TGTGCCAGCAGCACCTACAGGGGGCGGCGGGAGACCCAGTACTTC.